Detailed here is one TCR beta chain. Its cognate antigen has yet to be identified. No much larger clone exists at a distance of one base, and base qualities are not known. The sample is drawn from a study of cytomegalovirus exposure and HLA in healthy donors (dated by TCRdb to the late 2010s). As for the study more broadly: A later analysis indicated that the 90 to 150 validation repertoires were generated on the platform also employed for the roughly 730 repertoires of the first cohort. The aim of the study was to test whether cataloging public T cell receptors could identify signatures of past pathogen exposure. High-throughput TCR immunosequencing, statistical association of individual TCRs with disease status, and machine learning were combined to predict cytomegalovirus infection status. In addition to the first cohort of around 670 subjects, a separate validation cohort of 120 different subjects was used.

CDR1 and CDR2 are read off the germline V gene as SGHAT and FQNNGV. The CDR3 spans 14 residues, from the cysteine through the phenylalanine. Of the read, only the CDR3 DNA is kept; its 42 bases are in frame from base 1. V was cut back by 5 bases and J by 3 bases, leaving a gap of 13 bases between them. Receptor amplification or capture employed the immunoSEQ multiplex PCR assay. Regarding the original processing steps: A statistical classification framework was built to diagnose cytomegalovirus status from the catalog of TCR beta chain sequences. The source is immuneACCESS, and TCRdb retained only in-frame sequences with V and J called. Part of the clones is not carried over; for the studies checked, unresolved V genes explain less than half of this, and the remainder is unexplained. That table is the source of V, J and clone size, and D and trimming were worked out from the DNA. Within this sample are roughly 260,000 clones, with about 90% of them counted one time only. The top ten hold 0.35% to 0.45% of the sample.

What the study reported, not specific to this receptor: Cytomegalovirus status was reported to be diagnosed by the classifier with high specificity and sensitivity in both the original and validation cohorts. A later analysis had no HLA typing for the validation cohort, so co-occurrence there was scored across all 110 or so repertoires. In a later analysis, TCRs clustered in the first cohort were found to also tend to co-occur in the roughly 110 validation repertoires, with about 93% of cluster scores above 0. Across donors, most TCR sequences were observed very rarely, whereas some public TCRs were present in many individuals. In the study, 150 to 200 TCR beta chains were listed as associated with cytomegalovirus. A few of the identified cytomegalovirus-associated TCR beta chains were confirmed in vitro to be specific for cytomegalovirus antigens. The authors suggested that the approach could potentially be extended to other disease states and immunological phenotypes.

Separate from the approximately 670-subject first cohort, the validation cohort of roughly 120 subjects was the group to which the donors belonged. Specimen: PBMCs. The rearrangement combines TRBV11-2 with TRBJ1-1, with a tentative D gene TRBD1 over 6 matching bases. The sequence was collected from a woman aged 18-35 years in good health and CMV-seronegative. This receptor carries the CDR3 CASSPNYRDTEAFF. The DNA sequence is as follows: TGTGCCAGCAGCCCCAACTACAGGGACACTGAAGCTTTCTTT.